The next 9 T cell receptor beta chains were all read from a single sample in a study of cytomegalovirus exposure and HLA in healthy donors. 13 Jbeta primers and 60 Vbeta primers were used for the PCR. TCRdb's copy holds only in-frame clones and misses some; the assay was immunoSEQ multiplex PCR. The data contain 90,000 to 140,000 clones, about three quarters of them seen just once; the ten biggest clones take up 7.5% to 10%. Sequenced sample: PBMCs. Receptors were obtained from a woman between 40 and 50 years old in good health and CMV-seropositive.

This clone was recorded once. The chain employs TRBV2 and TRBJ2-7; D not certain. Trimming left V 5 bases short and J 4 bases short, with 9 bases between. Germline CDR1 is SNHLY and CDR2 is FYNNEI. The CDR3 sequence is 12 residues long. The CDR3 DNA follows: TGTGCCAGCAGTTCCCCGAGATACGAGCAGTACTTC. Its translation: CASSSPRYEQYF.

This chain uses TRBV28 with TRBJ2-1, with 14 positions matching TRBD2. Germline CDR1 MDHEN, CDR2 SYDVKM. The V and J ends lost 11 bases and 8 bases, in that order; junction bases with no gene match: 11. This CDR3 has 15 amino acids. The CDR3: CAGSGTSGSYDEQFF. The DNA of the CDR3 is TGTGCCGGGAGTGGGACTAGCGGGAGTTACGATGAGCAGTTCTTC.

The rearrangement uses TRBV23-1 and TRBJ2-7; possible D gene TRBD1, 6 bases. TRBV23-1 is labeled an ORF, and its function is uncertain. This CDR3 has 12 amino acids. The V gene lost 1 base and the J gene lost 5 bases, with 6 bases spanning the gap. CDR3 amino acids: CASSQWGHEQYF. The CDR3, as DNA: TGCGCCAGCAGTCAATGGGGGCACGAGCAGTACTTC.

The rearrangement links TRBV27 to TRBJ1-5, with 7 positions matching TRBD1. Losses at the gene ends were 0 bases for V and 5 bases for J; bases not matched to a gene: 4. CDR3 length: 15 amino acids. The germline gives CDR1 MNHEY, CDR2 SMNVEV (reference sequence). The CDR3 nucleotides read TGTGCCAGCAGTTTATCGGCGACAGGGCATCAGCCCCAGCATTTT. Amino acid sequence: CASSLSATGHQPQHF.

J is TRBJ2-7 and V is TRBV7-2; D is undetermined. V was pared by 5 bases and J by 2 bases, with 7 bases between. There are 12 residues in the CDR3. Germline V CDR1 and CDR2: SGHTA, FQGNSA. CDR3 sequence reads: CASSASAYEQYF. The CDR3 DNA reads TGTGCCAGCAGCGCCAGTGCCTACGAGCAGTACTTC.

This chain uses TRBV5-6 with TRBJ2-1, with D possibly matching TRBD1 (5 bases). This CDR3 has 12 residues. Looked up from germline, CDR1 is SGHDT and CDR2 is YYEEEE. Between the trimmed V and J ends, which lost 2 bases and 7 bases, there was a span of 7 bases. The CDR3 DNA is TGTGCCAGCAGCTTAACAGGTAATGAGCAGTTCTTC. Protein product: CASSLTGNEQFF.

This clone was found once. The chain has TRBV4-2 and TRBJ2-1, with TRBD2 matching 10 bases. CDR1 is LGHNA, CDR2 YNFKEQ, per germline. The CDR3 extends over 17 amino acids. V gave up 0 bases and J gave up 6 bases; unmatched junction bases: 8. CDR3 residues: CASSQDVLAGPTNEQFF. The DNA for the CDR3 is TGTGCCAGCAGCCAAGATGTACTAGCGGGACCGACCAATGAGCAGTTCTTC.

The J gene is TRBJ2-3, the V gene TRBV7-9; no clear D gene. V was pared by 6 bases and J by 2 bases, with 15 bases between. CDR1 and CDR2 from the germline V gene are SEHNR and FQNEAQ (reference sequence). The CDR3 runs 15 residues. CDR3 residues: CASRPGYHYTDTQYF. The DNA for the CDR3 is TGTGCCAGCAGACCAGGCTATCATTACACAGATACGCAGTATTTT.

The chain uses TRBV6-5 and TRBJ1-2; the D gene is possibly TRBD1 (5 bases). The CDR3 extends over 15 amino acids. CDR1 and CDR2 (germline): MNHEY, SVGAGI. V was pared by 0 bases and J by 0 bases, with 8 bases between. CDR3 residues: CASSYSDTSNYGYTF. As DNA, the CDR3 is TGTGCCAGCAGTTACTCGGACACCTCTAACTATGGCTACACCTTC.